The 7 T cell receptor beta chains below all came from one sample that was sequenced in a study of blood T cell repertoires in COVID-19. Some clones are missing from TCRdb's copy, which holds only in-frame ones; the method was immunoSEQ multiplex PCR. The sample includes a few hundred thousand clones, roughly 77% of them seen just once. The sample was peripheral blood. All receptors come from a woman of 80 years or more with acute or convalescent COVID-19.

The chain is built from TRBV10-3 and TRBJ2-3; 10 bases align to TRBD1. The CDR3 spans 15 residues. Germline CDR1 is ENHRY and CDR2 is SYGVKD. V lost 8 bases and J lost 2; bases outside the gene matches: 7. CDR3 region: CAIGTDRGPTDTQYF. For the CDR3, the DNA is TGTGCCATCGGGACAGACAGGGGGCCCACAGATACGCAGTATTTT.

The chain links TRBV3-1 (or the pseudogene TRBV3-2) to TRBJ1-2; TRBD1 is a possible D gene (5 bases). Trimming took off 1 base at V and 8 bases at J, with 14 bases between the two ends. The CDR3 is made up of 14 amino acids. The germline V gene encodes CDR1 LGHDT and CDR2 YNNKEL (reference sequence). CDR3 region: CASSQGGGAGGYTF. CDR3 nucleotides: TGTGCCAGCAGCCAAGGAGGAGGGGCGGGAGGCTACACCTTC.

The rearrangement links TRBV15 to TRBJ2-2; D may be TRBD1 (5 bases). The germline gives CDR1 LNHNV, CDR2 YYDKDF (reference sequence). This CDR3 spans 16 amino acids. V lost 0 bases and J lost 0, with 8 bases in between. The CDR3 loop reads CATSRDSTANTGELFF. CDR3 nucleotides: TGTGCCACCAGCAGAGATTCGACAGCGAACACCGGGGAGCTGTTTTTT.

The V and J genes are TRBV12-5 and TRBJ2-2; D possibly corresponds to TRBD2 (7 bases). V was cut by 5 bases and J by 5 bases, with 18 bases left in between. Per the germline V gene, CDR1 is LGHNT and CDR2 is FRNRAP. The CDR3 is made up of 16 amino acids. DNA for the CDR3: TGTGCTAGTGGTCCAGATTGGGGGGGCGCGACCGGGGAGCTGTTTTTT. Translation gives CASGPDWGGATGELFF.

The rearrangement uses TRBV7-3 and TRBJ2-3, with D possibly matching TRBD1 (5 bases). The CDR3 contains 14 residues. Trimming removed 3 bases at V and 3 bases at J, with 10 bases between. Germline CDR1 and CDR2: SGHTA and FQGTGA. This CDR3 reads CASSFSGPTDTQYF. The CDR3 DNA is TGTGCCAGCAGCTTTTCAGGGCCGACAGATACGCAGTATTTT.

CDR3 nucleotide sequence: TGTGCCTGGAGTGTCAGGGGCCGTAACTATGGCTACACCTTC. It codes for CAWSVRGRNYGYTF. The chain carries TRBV30 and TRBJ1-2; D is possibly TRBD1 (6 bases). The CDR3 runs 14 residues. V was pared by 0 bases and J by 1 base, with 9 bases between. Looked up from germline, CDR1 is GTSNPN and CDR2 is SVGIG (reference sequence).

The chain combines TRBV15 with TRBJ2-2, with a possible D match to TRBD2 (7 bases). V was pared by 1 base and J by 4 bases, with 16 bases between. The CDR3 sequence is 17 residues long. CDR1 and CDR2 (germline): LNHNV, YYDKDF (reference sequence). CDR3 sequence reads: CATSRAFGGPRTGELFF. The DNA of the CDR3 is TGTGCCACCAGCAGAGCCTTCGGGGGGCCGCGCACCGGGGAGCTGTTTTTT.